The source of this T cell receptor (beta chain) is a study of beta chain features in type 1 diabetes (dated by TCRdb to about 2018). Background on the whole study: No differences in mean age, gender distribution, total cell number or subset yield were found between patients and healthy donors. Across all samples, fewer than 110,000,000 sorted cells were examined, and cell number per subset correlated strongly with RNA yield. The study compared the TCRB repertoires of sorted circulating CD4+ T cell subsets in recently diagnosed type 1 diabetes patients with those in matched healthy donors. Regulatory and stem cell-like memory subsets were isolated from only 8 patients and roughly 8 healthy donors, whereas naive and central memory subsets came from all 30 or so donors. Findings and caveats that apply to the study as a whole: In all four CD4+ subsets, TCRB CDR3 length was moderately but significantly shorter in type 1 diabetes patients. Because cDNA rather than genomic DNA was sequenced, highly expressing activated cells could have been over-represented, although no difference in activation and CD3 levels was found between groups. Shorter templates might be favored by PCR, yet because patient and control samples were amplified and corrected together, any such skew would affect both groups equally. Only small numbers of individuals were included in the HLA sub-analyses, which left unresolved whether HLA type had any influence on TCRB rearrangement. Fewer insertions and more nucleotide deletions at VDJ recombination sites were observed in patients with type 1 diabetes, implying thymic rearrangement abnormalities. Naive, central memory and regulatory TCRB repertoires appeared to be more similar among patients than among healthy donors.

A single peripheral blood draw of roughly 0.11 L on average was collected from each donor into heparinised tubes. Naive, central memory, regulatory and stem cell-like memory CD4+ T cells were sorted on a BD FACSAria II using a panel including CD45RO, CCR7, CD25, CD127, CD95 and CD27. Purity was above 95% for every sorted population. PBMCs were isolated immediately by Lymphoprep density gradient centrifugation and stained directly without culture. Samples were stained and sorted in pairs, with one healthy donor and one patient per experiment, so that batch effects were minimized. The entire amount of isolated RNA was reverse transcribed using the High Capacity cDNA Reverse Transcription Kit, so the sequenced TCRB transcripts were expressed ones. Naive, central memory and regulatory T cell samples underwent deep immunoSEQ sequencing, averaging around 3.6 million total reads per sample. Sorted cells were lysed in RLT buffer, and RNA was extracted using DNase-treated RNeasy Micro or Mini kits according to cell number. To prevent cross-contamination, every cell subset was processed on its own, while patient and healthy donor samples were processed together. TCRB sequences were amplified from cDNA with the immunoSEQ multiplex PCR, producing 87-bp fragments spanning the CDR3 region. Sequencing of the amplicons was performed on the Illumina HiSeq platform. Per the original workflow: PCR bias was corrected computationally using synthetic template baselines, and reads within Hamming distance 2 were collapsed, with unmergeable singletons discarded. Reads were aligned to IMGT to assign V, D and J genes, CDR3 length, and insertions or deletions at six rearrangement sites. Within each subset, clonotype counts were normalized to sorted cell number, and only after that were true diversity and Gini coefficients computed with the tcR R package. The overlap coefficient, calculated on TCRB nucleotide sequences, was used to measure repertoire sharing. As a proxy for the pre-selection repertoire, out-of-frame TCRB sequences from naive cells were analyzed. This immuneACCESS table, as held by TCRdb, lists in-frame sequences with V and J called but not all clones. Of the missing ones, under half trace to an unresolved V gene in checked studies; the others have no known cause. D and trimming were read from the DNA, whereas the V and J calls and clone size are those reported in that table. Recorded for this sample are around 160,000 clones; around 63% of them occurred a single time. The ten most abundant clones make up nearly 0.09% of the sample.

To note about this clone: Its specific antigen is unknown. The record has no base qualities; no much larger clone is one base away.

CDR1 and CDR2, looked up from the germline V gene, are MGHDK and SYGVNS. Cut back by 4 bases and 3 bases, the V and J ends lie 4 bases apart. Reading from cysteine to phenylalanine, the CDR3 counts 11 amino acids. Left in the record is the CDR3 DNA by itself, 33 bases read in frame from the first base. The sequence is built from TRBV25-1 and TRBJ2-7; the D gene remains uncertain. This receptor was obtained from a man aged 30 to 39 with type 1 diabetes. Sequencing was done on a sample of naive CD4+ T cells from blood. According to the study, the label for this sample's cell subset or site signals: true naive CD4+ T cells. Here the CDR3 is given as CASSVYYEQYF. The DNA sequence reads TGTGCCAGCAGTGTATACTACGAGCAGTACTTC.